This TCR beta chain was obtained from a study of blood T cells in healthy people across ages. Germline CDR1 and CDR2: DFQATT and SNEGSKA (reference sequence). Trimming took 0 bases from V and 2 from J; bases not matched to a gene: 5. The CDR3 is 16 residues long. Primed by a sample-barcoded 5' primer and a J-beta primer mix, a second PCR proceeded for 7 to 11 cycles. A single record per CDR3 protein comes from TCRdb applying MiXCR to the 5' RACE reads. The repertoire holds just over 800,000 distinct CDR3 sequences, around 68% seen once, with around 30% in the top ten. V is TRBV20-1 and J is TRBJ2-1; TRBD2 matches at 9 bases. What was sequenced was blood. This TCR derives from a man aged 25-45 years in good health. CDR3 coding DNA: TGCAGTGCTAGAGATCGTCGACTAGCGGCCTACAATGAGCAGTTCTTC. It specifies CSARDRRLAAYNEQFF.